These T cell receptor beta chains were read from a single sample in a study of CD8 T cells in Susac syndrome. In TCRdb, the immunoSEQ multiplex PCR reads were re-called with MiXCR into one record per CDR3 protein. The sample yields some 140,000 distinct CDR3 sequences, roughly 94% seen once. What was sequenced was CD8+ T cells from PBMCs. These TCRs come from a human donor with Susac syndrome. Both conserved end residues are trimmed from each CDR3. A D gene is named only where the DNA matches it firmly. The size field is filled for only some rows; it gives once, few, many or a size class.

>TRBD2|-|TRBV20-1|12|TRBJ2-1
SARTREGNNEQF
>TRBD1|-|TRBV7-9|12|TRBJ1-2
ATTAGGTNYGYT
>-|once|TRBV27|12|TRBJ1-2
ASSALGLTGGYT
>-|-|TRBV7-6|10|TRBJ1-2
ASSSTNYGYT
>-|-|TRBV9|14|TRBJ1-1
ASSALGGNLGTEAF
>-|-|TRBV11-2|13|TRBJ1-2
ASSLPDTEHLGYT
>-|-|TRBV29-1|11|TRBJ1-2
SAPPAGAGGYT
>-|-|TRBV12-3/TRBV12-4|12|TRBJ1-4
ASSLAPGGEKLF
>-|-|TRBV6-5|12|TRBJ1-1
ASSYMDSNTEAF
>-|-|TRBV19|11|TRBJ1-1
ASLGEVNTEAF
>-|-|TRBV10-3|14|TRBJ2-6
AISELQGSGANVLT
>TRBD2|once|TRBV7-8|16|TRBJ2-1
ASSLGGSGLAPNNEQF
>-|-|TRBV10-1|12|TRBJ2-7
ASSESHITYEQY
>-|-|TRBV7-6|14|TRBJ1-1
ASSLGGGLMNTEAF
>-|-|TRBV12-3/TRBV12-4|13|TRBJ1-2
ASSSGALNHYGYT
>TRBD1|-|TRBV25-1|16|TRBJ1-2
ASSDHAGGTALEGGYT
>-|-|TRBV30|10|TRBJ2-7
AWSPLGYEQY
>-|-|TRBV4-1|13|TRBJ2-5
ASSQERGVQETQY
>TRBD1|-|TRBV29-1|13|TRBJ1-2
SVEGDGQAVYGYT
>-|-|TRBV5-5|8|TRBJ2-1
ASLGAEQF
>-|-|TRBV19|12|TRBJ1-1
ASSIAAGNTEAF
>-|-|TRBV6-5|10|TRBJ2-7
ASGGGPDEQY
>-|-|TRBV10-2|12|TRBJ2-1
ASSLPGRYNEQF
>TRBD2|-|TRBV7-9|12|TRBJ2-7
ASSLEAGTYEQY
>-|-|TRBV9|13|TRBJ1-5
ASSPGGMVGQPQH
>-|-|TRBV30|9|TRBJ1-4
AAPTNEKLF
>-|-|TRBV9|13|TRBJ2-5
ASSVGGARQETQY
>TRBD1|-|TRBV9|15|TRBJ1-2
ASSVSVDRPSNYGYT
>-|-|TRBV25-1|12|TRBJ1-1
ASSDMDTITEAF
>-|-|TRBV6-5|11|TRBJ1-1
ASRAGSDTEAF
>-|-|TRBV7-8|11|TRBJ2-1
ASSLVRMNEQF
>TRBD2|-|TRBV3-1|15|TRBJ2-3
ASSQDSTSGPTDTQY
>-|-|TRBV9|10|TRBJ1-1
ASSGEVAEAF
>-|once|TRBV20-1|10|TRBJ1-5
SASGFNQPQH
>TRBD1|-|TRBV19|9|TRBJ2-4
ASGQGNIQY
>TRBD1|-|TRBV6-2/TRBV6-3|15|TRBJ1-5
ASSPGSGTEARQPQH
>TRBD1|-|TRBV19|11|TRBJ2-5
ASSLQGAETQY
>TRBD1|-|TRBV20-1|10|TRBJ1-2
SANGQDYGYT
>TRBD2|-|TRBV25-1|17|TRBJ2-7
ASSDRPGGLAGGWVVQY
>TRBD2|-|TRBV12-3/TRBV12-4|12|TRBJ2-7
ASSLSGSDYEQY
>-|-|TRBV7-9|13|TRBJ2-1
ASTPTRSPYNEQF
>-|-|TRBV5-4|9|TRBJ1-1
ATTAGERAF
>-|-|TRBV30|9|TRBJ1-1
AWSSYTEAF
>-|-|TRBV27|11|TRBJ2-6
ASSLGGANVLT
>-|-|TRBV13|13|TRBJ2-7
ASSSNRGGAFEQY
>TRBD1|-|TRBV13|13|TRBJ1-5
ASSFRTGGDQPQH
>TRBD1|-|TRBV12-3/TRBV12-4|14|TRBJ2-7
ASSPLMGQPYYEQY
>TRBD2|-|TRBV29-1|14|TRBJ2-7
SVEDASAGGNYEQY
>-|-|TRBV13|10|TRBJ2-5
ASSSNQETQY
>-|-|TRBV3-1|12|TRBJ2-7
ASSQVLGGHEQY
>-|-|TRBV4-1|11|TRBJ1-2
ASSHTGPRGYT
>-|-|TRBV20-1|12|TRBJ1-1
SARDWGRNTEAF
>TRBD2|-|TRBV28|12|TRBJ2-7
ASTGGTSGYEQY